A single sample gave rise to the 24 T cell receptor beta chains below, sequenced in a study of blood T cells in healthy people across ages. Through a sample-barcoded 5' primer and a J-beta primer mix, a second PCR was run for roughly 6 to 11 cycles. In TCRdb, the 5' RACE reads were re-called with MiXCR into one record per CDR3 protein. In the table there are roughly 800,000 distinct CDR3 sequences, 55% to 70% of which are singletons. The sample taken for sequencing was blood. All receptors derive from a man younger than 40 in good health.

The CDR3 DNA sequence: TGTGCCAGCAGAAAGGTCGGCGAGACCTATGGCTACACCTTC. This sequence encodes CASRKVGETYGYTF. This sequence joins TRBV6-2 or TRBV6-3 and TRBJ1-2; D is undetermined. The CDR3 sequence is 14 residues long. Trimming cost V 6 bases and J 4 bases, with 15 bases left between them. Germline CDR1 MNHEY, CDR2 SVGEGT.

This clonotype has just one count. The rearrangement links TRBV12-3 or TRBV12-4 to TRBJ1-1, with TRBD1 matching over 9 bases. V was pared by 3 bases and J by 4 bases, with 6 bases of the junction left unmatched. The CDR3 runs to 15 residues. CDR3 nucleotide sequence: TGTGCCAGCAGTTTCTCAGGGACAGGGCTCACTGAAGCTTTCTTT. It encodes CASSFSGTGLTEAFF.

The chain combines TRBV25-1 with TRBJ2-5, with D maybe TRBD2 (5 bases). Germline V CDR1 and CDR2: MGHDK, SYGVNS. Trimming shortened V by 1 base and J by 11 bases, and 11 bases separated the two germline ends. The CDR3 consists of 12 residues. The CDR3 protein is CASSEWENEQYF. DNA for the CDR3: TGTGCCAGCAGTGAATGGGAGAATGAGCAGTACTTC.

The chain combines TRBV28 with TRBJ2-5; 7 nucleotides agree with TRBD2. This CDR3 comprises 13 residues. Germline trimming cut 5 bases from V and 5 bases from J; bases unmatched to any gene: 5. Per germline, CDR1 MDHEN and CDR2 SYDVKM. The CDR3 sequence is CASSPMRGETQYF. The CDR3 DNA sequence: TGTGCCAGCAGTCCAATGCGGGGGGAGACCCAGTACTTC.

V gene TRBV9 combines with J gene TRBJ2-1; a weak D match, TRBD2 (6 bases). This CDR3 comprises 16 residues. CDR1 is SGDLS, CDR2 YYNGEE, per germline. The V end was cut by 6 bases, the J end by 4 bases, with 20 bases between. For the CDR3, the DNA is TGTGCCAGCACCCCGGGAGAGAGGGGCCCTTACAATGAGCAGTTCTTC. Translating gives CASTPGERGPYNEQFF.

The chain recombines TRBV5-1 with TRBJ2-6, with TRBD1 identical over 10 bases. Per germline, CDR1 SGHRS and CDR2 YFSETQ. Trimming at V came to 4 bases and at J to 2 bases, leaving 9 bases not matched to a gene. The CDR3 has 18 residues. The CDR3 nucleotides read TGCGCCAGCAGCATTTATGGGACAGGGGTAACTGGGGCCAACGTCCTGACTTTC. This codes for CASSIYGTGVTGANVLTF. Supplemented by reference TRBV5-1 and TRBJ2-6, the full variable domain reads KAGVTQTPRYLIKTRGQQVTLSCSPISGHRSVSWYQQTPGQGLQFLFEYFSETQRNKGNFPGRFSGRQFSNSRSEMNVSTLELGDSALYLCASSIYGTGVTGANVLTFGAGSRLTVL.

The V gene is TRBV4-2, the J gene TRBJ2-2; 8 nucleotides match TRBD2. Germline-derived CDR1 and CDR2 are LGHNA and YNFKEQ. After removal of 0 bases from V and 0 bases from J, the junction contained 9 bases not matched to a gene. The length of the CDR3 is 19 residues. In DNA, the CDR3 is TGTGCCAGCAGCCAAGATCGTTTTAGCGGGACGGCGAACACCGGGGAGCTGTTTTTT. Residues: CASSQDRFSGTANTGELFF.

This clonotype has only a few counts. The J gene is TRBJ2-3, the V gene TRBV10-3, with unresolved D. This CDR3 region has 13 residues. Germline V gene sequence: CDR1 ENHRY, CDR2 SYGVKD. Trimming removed 7 bases from V and 6 bases from J, with 14 bases in between. This chain's CDR3 is CAIKGDARDTQYF. The CDR3, as DNA: TGTGCCATCAAAGGCGACGCCCGGGATACGCAGTATTTT.

This clonotype was seen more than once but under ten times. The genes are TRBV6-7 and TRBJ2-7, with TRBD2 as a possible D gene (6 bases). TRBV6-7 is designated an ORF whose function remains uncertain. The CDR3 loop spans 12 amino acids. V was pared by 8 bases and J by 5 bases, with 13 bases between. CDR3 DNA: TGTGCCAGCCCCCCGGGGGTTAACGAGCAGTACTTC. It encodes CASPPGVNEQYF.

This chain's CDR3 is CSARRQGVFGNEQFF. The DNA for the CDR3 is TGCAGTGCTAGAAGACAGGGGGTATTTGGCAATGAGCAGTTCTTC. This chain connects TRBV20-1 to TRBJ2-1, with 9 bases lining up with TRBD1. The germline V gene encodes CDR1 DFQATT and CDR2 SNEGSKA (reference sequence). Trimming took 2 bases from V and 6 from J; bases not matched to a gene: 8. The CDR3 extends over 15 amino acids.

V gene TRBV29-1 combines with J gene TRBJ2-5; TRBD2 aligns across 15 bases. Germline CDR1 SQVTM, CDR2 ANQGSEA. Trimming at V came to 3 bases and at J to 2 bases, leaving 10 bases not matched to a gene. The CDR3 is made up of 18 amino acids. The CDR3 DNA follows: TGCAGCGTTGATCCCGGACTAGCGGGAGGGCCTGGGCAAGAGACCCAGTACTTC. This sequence encodes CSVDPGLAGGPGQETQYF.

V usage is TRBV28 and J usage is TRBJ2-4; D gene ambiguous. The assigned J gene may be wrong: the sequence end matches TRBJ2-7 better. The CDR3 has 12 residues. The V gene's germline CDR1 is MDHEN and CDR2 SYDVKM. The CDR3 DNA follows: TGTGCCAGCAGTTTATACCCCTACGAGCAGTACTTC. It translates to CASSLYPYEQYF.

A few counts support this clonotype. Compared with germline, one end of the junction differs, possibly owing to a read error. The rearrangement uses TRBV5-6 and TRBJ2-1; possibly TRBD2 for D (6 bases). The CDR3 is 13 amino acids. Per the germline V gene, CDR1 is SGHDT and CDR2 is YYEEEE. CDR3 coding DNA: TGTGCCAGCAGCCGGGACTCCAACAATGAGCAGTTCTTC. It is translated as CASSRDSNNEQFF.

The J gene is TRBJ2-5, the V gene TRBV9, with 11 bases fitting TRBD2. The J call may be mistaken, given a closer DNA end match to TRBJ2-7. Germline values: CDR1 SGDLS, CDR2 YYNGEE. The length of the CDR3 is 18 residues. The CDR3 bases are TGTGCCAGCAGCTCCGGGACTAGCGGCCCCGCCGTCTCCTACGAGCAGTACTTC. Its protein is CASSSGTSGPAVSYEQYF.

The chain carries TRBV6-2 or TRBV6-3 and TRBJ2-3; D is uncertain. The CDR3 runs 11 residues. Germline V gene data show CDR1 as MNHEY and CDR2 as SVGEGT. V dropped 8 bases and J dropped 5 bases, with 8 bases sitting between them. Here the CDR3 reads CASGIIDTQYF. The CDR3 DNA reads as TGTGCCAGCGGGATCATAGATACGCAGTATTTT.

V is TRBV9 and J is TRBJ2-3; no definite D call. V was cut by 2 bases and J by 4 bases, with 11 bases left in between. The CDR3 consists of 14 residues. In germline, CDR1 is SGDLS, CDR2 YYNGEE. The CDR3 here is CASSVRTLSDTQYF. DNA for the CDR3: TGTGCCAGCAGCGTTAGAACACTGTCAGATACGCAGTATTTT.

This chain uses TRBV15 with TRBJ2-3, with D perhaps matching TRBD1 (5 bases). V was shortened by 5 bases and J by 4 bases, with 13 bases between the two germline ends. CDR1 LNHNV and CDR2 YYDKDF come from the germline V gene (reference sequence). The CDR3 consists of 14 residues. The CDR3 here is CATSEAGIPDTQYF. Here the CDR3 DNA reads TGTGCCACCAGCGAGGCAGGGATTCCAGATACGCAGTATTTT.

The chain joins TRBV7-2 to TRBJ2-7; 7 nucleotides line up with TRBD2. The CDR3 is 14 amino acids. The J segment lost 0 bases and the V segment lost 7 bases, leaving 6 bases of the junction unmatched. Per germline, CDR1 SGHTA and CDR2 FQGNSA. The CDR3 here is CASKLSGDSYEQYF. CDR3 coding DNA: TGTGCCAGCAAACTCAGCGGGGACTCCTACGAGCAGTACTTC.

The chain joins TRBV3-1 to TRBJ2-5, with 13 bases aligning to TRBD2. V shed 1 base and J 5 bases; nucleotides not matched to a gene: 7. Germline values: CDR1 LGHDT, CDR2 YNNKEL (reference sequence). This CDR3 has 17 amino acids. The CDR3 coding sequence is TGTGCCAGCAGCCAAGCGGAAACTAGCGGGGGGGCGGAGACCCAGTACTTC. Its translation is CASSQAETSGGAETQYF.

The chain uses TRBV2 and TRBJ2-5; D remains unclear. Germline V gene sequence: CDR1 SNHLY, CDR2 FYNNEI. CDR3 length equals 15 residues. V lost 6 bases and J 0 bases, leaving 14 bases between the germline ends. CDR3 in DNA: TGTGCCAGCAGGGCATTGAGCGCATACCAAGAGACCCAGTACTTC. Amino acids: CASRALSAYQETQYF.

The CDR3 DNA reads TGCAGTGCTAGTTTGGTTGGCCAGCCCCAGCATTTT. Translating gives CSASLVGQPQHF. The chain recombines TRBV20-1 with TRBJ1-5; the D is unclear. Germline CDR1 DFQATT, CDR2 SNEGSKA (reference sequence). The CDR3 totals 12 residues. V gave up 3 bases and J gave up 7 bases, with 10 bases separating them.

The J gene is TRBJ2-5, the V gene TRBV5-1; D remains unclear. Per the germline V gene, CDR1 is SGHRS and CDR2 is YFSETQ. This CDR3 region has 15 residues. V gave up 0 bases and J gave up 1 base, with 10 bases separating them. The CDR3, as DNA: TGCGCCAGCAGCTTGGCCGGTGCCTGCCAAGAGACCCAGTACTTC. Amino acid sequence: CASSLAGACQETQYF.

V and J are TRBV6-5 and TRBJ2-7; TRBD1 aligns across 8 bases. The DNA end is more similar to TRBJ2-5, so the J call may be wrong. From germline, CDR1 is MNHEY and CDR2 SVGAGI. The length of the CDR3 is 16 residues. DNA of the CDR3: TGTGCCAGCAGTACTAGGAGGCGGCAGGGGGCTAAGACCCAGTACTTC. This translates into CASSTRRRQGAKTQYF.

This clonotype is a singleton in its sample. This sequence joins TRBV7-2 and TRBJ2-1; D remains unclear. This CDR3 contains 15 residues. Per germline, CDR1 SGHTA and CDR2 FQGNSA. Between the trimmed V and J ends, which lost 0 bases and 4 bases, there was a span of 10 bases. The CDR3 sequence is CASSLAGPTYNEQFF. CDR3 coding DNA: TGTGCCAGCAGCTTAGCAGGGCCGACTTACAATGAGCAGTTCTTC. The full variable domain, its missing parts supplied by reference TRBV7-2 and TRBJ2-1, is GAGVSQSPSNKVTEKGKDVELRCDPISGHTALYWYRQSLGQGLEFLIYFQGNSAPDKSGLPSDRFSAERTGGSVSTLTIQRTQQEDSAVYLCASSLAGPTYNEQFFGPGTRLTVL.